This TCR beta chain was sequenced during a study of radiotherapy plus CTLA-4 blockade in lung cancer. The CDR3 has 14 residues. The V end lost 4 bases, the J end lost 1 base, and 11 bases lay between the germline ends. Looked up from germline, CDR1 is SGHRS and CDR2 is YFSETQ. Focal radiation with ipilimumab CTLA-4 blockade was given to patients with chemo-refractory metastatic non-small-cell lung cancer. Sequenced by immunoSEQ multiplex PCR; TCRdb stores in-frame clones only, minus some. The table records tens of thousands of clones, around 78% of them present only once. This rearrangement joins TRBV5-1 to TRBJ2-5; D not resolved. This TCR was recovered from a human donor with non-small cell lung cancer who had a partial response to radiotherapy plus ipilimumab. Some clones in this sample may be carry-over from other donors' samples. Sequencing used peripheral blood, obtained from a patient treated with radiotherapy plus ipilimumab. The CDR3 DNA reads TGCGCCAGCAGCCTCGACACCCTCCAAGAGACCCAGTACTTC. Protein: CASSLDTLQETQYF.